A single sample gave rise to the 13 T cell receptor beta chains below, sequenced in a study of blood T cell repertoires in COVID-19. Measured with immunoSEQ multiplex PCR; TCRdb has only the in-frame clones, and not every one. In the table there are roughly 240,000 clones, about 83% of which are singletons. The specimen sequenced was peripheral blood. Receptors were obtained from a woman aged 80 or over with COVID-19, enrolled during active disease.

This chain links TRBV7-2 with TRBJ1-5; 12 positions agree with TRBD1. Germline CDR1 SGHTA, CDR2 FQGNSA. V trimming: 5 bases; J trimming: 6 bases; junction bases outside the gene matches: 8. This CDR3 is built from 16 residues. CDR3 loop: CASSQTGQGASQPQHF. Written as DNA, the CDR3 is TGTGCCAGCAGCCAGACGGGACAGGGGGCTTCTCAGCCCCAGCATTTT. The full variable domain, completed using reference TRBV7-2 and TRBJ1-5, is GAGVSQSPSNKVTEKGKDVELRCDPISGHTALYWYRQSLGQGLEFLIYFQGNSAPDKSGLPSDRFSAERTGGSVSTLTIQRTQQEDSAVYLCASSQTGQGASQPQHFGDGTRLSIL.

This sequence joins TRBV20-1 and TRBJ2-1; TRBD1 matches 9 bases. Germline assignment: CDR1 DFQATT and CDR2 SNEGSKA (reference sequence). This CDR3 comprises 13 residues. Trimming removed 3 bases from V and 7 bases from J; junction bases left unmatched: 4. The CDR3 protein is CSASTDRGNEQFF. The DNA of the CDR3 is TGCAGTGCTAGTACGGACAGGGGTAATGAGCAGTTCTTC.

This clone was observed a few times. The CDR3 coding sequence is TGTGCCATCAGTGAGGCCAGGACAGGGGTCCTAACTAGCAATCAGCCCCAGCATTTT. This sequence encodes CAISEARTGVLTSNQPQHF. The chain joins TRBV10-3 to TRBJ1-5, with TRBD1 matching 9 bases. The germline V gene encodes CDR1 ENHRY and CDR2 SYGVKD. CDR3 length: 19 amino acids. V was pared by 2 bases and J by 0 bases, with 11 bases of the junction left unmatched.

The chain combines TRBV14 with TRBJ2-1; 10 bases align to TRBD1. Germline V CDR1 and CDR2: SGHDN, FVKESK. Trimming removed 1 base from V and 15 bases from J; junction bases left unmatched: 6. The CDR3 is 13 amino acids. CDR3 protein: CASSQAGTGVLFF. The DNA of the CDR3 is TGTGCCAGCAGCCAAGCCGGGACAGGGGTTTTGTTCTTC.

The J gene is TRBJ2-1, the V gene TRBV5-1, with D uncertain. Trimming shortened V by 4 bases and J by 2 bases, and 10 bases separated the two germline ends. Germline loops: CDR1 SGHRS, CDR2 YFSETQ. The CDR3 has 14 amino acids. CDR3 in DNA: TGCGCCAGCAGCCTCCTTGGGCCCTACAATGAGCAGTTCTTC. It translates to CASSLLGPYNEQFF.

V and J are TRBV30 and TRBJ2-5, with 7 bases fitting TRBD1. The V and J ends lost 3 bases and 5 bases, in that order; junction bases with no gene match: 6. CDR3 size: 13 residues. The germline gives CDR1 GTSNPN, CDR2 SVGIG (reference sequence). In DNA, the CDR3 is TGTGCCTGGAGAATTACAGGGGCCGAGACCCAGTACTTC. Translating gives CAWRITGAETQYF.

In DNA, the CDR3 is TGTGCCAGCAGCTCGGCGGTCCTCACGCAGTATTTT. Amino acid sequence: CASSSAVLTQYF. The J gene is TRBJ2-3, the V gene TRBV14; D uncertain. The CDR3 extends over 12 amino acids. Trimming cost V 5 bases and J 9 bases, with 12 bases left between them. The V gene's germline CDR1 is SGHDN and CDR2 FVKESK.

This rearrangement joins TRBV3-1 (or the pseudogene TRBV3-2) to TRBJ2-7; D not certain. In germline, CDR1 is LGHDT, CDR2 YNNKEL (reference sequence). Trimming cost V 4 bases and J 2 bases, with 6 bases left between them. The CDR3 sequence is 12 residues long. CDR3 nucleotides: TGTGCCAGCAGCCTTACTACCTACGAGCAGTACTTC. Translation gives CASSLTTYEQYF.

The rearrangement joins TRBV27 to TRBJ2-2; 7 nucleotides match TRBD2. This CDR3 region has 14 residues. J was trimmed by 2 bases and V by 6 bases; bases with no gene match: 3. Germline CDR1 reads MNHEY; CDR2 reads SMNVEV (reference sequence). The CDR3, as DNA: TGTGCCAGCAGGTCTAGCGGAAACACCGGGGAGCTGTTTTTT. This codes for CASRSSGNTGELFF.

DNA of the CDR3: TGCGCCAGCAGCAACGGACAGGGAATGAACACTGAAGCTTTCTTT. Protein sequence: CASSNGQGMNTEAFF. This chain joins TRBV5-1 and TRBJ1-1; 8 nucleotides match TRBD1. Germline V gene lookup returns CDR1 SGHRS and CDR2 YFSETQ. J lost 0 bases, V lost 4 bases, and 5 bases had no gene match. The CDR3 is made up of 15 amino acids. Using reference TRBV5-1 and TRBJ1-1 for the parts outside the CDR3, the full variable domain is KAGVTQTPRYLIKTRGQQVTLSCSPISGHRSVSWYQQTPGQGLQFLFEYFSETQRNKGNFPGRFSGRQFSNSRSEMNVSTLELGDSALYLCASSNGQGMNTEAFFGQGTRLTVV.

The genes are TRBV2 and TRBJ1-2; D gene uncertain. CDR1 and CDR2 from the germline V gene are SNHLY and FYNNEI. The V gene lost 6 bases and the J gene lost 0 bases, with 14 bases spanning the gap. The CDR3 totals 15 residues. CDR3 region: CASSPTAPANYGYTF. CDR3 DNA sequence: TGTGCCAGCAGCCCCACAGCTCCCGCTAACTATGGCTACACCTTC. Together with reference TRBV2 and TRBJ1-2, the CDR3 gives the full variable domain: EPEVTQTPSHQVTQMGQEVILRCVPISNHLYFYWYRQILGQKVEFLVSFYNNEISEKSEIFDDQFSVERPDGSNFTLKIRSTKLEDSAMYFCASSPTAPANYGYTFGSGTRLTVV.

This clone was seen a handful of times. The gene calls are TRBV5-1 and TRBJ2-7; D remains ambiguous. Germline-derived CDR1 and CDR2 are SGHRS and YFSETQ. The CDR3 is 13 amino acids. The V end was cut by 0 bases, the J end by 6 bases, with 10 bases between. DNA of the CDR3: TGCGCCAGCAGCTTGGATCTTTATCGCGAGCAGTACGTC. It is translated as CASSLDLYREQYV.

The rearrangement uses TRBV2 and TRBJ2-5, with D unclear. The CDR3 consists of 11 residues. Looked up from germline, CDR1 is SNHLY and CDR2 is FYNNEI. The V end was cut by 4 bases, the J end by 5 bases, with 5 bases between. The CDR3 coding sequence is TGTGCCAGCAGTGTCGTGGAGACCCAGTACTTC. It specifies CASSVVETQYF.